Each of the 9 T cell receptor beta chains below was sequenced from the same sample in a study of T-cell reconstitution after alpha-beta-depleted transplantation in children. The authors prepared the TCRbeta library with unique molecular identifiers. TCRdb re-derived calls from the PCR reads in MiXCR, one entry per CDR3 protein. The sample records over 300,000 distinct CDR3 sequences, around 10% being singletons. Sequencing was performed on PBMCs from the stem cell graft donor, taken from the stem cell graft. These receptors came from a human donor who donated a stem cell graft to a child with acute lymphoblastic leukemia.

The rearrangement links TRBV15 to TRBJ2-4; D gene uncertain. Germline V gene lookup returns CDR1 LNHNV and CDR2 YYDKDF (reference sequence). Trimming removed 3 bases at V and 0 bases at J, with 6 bases between. The CDR3 is 14 residues long. CDR3 nucleotides: TGTGCCACCAGCAGCCGCCTAGCCAAAAACATTCAGTACTTC. This encodes CATSSRLAKNIQYF.

This clonotype was counted ten times or more. The rearrangement links TRBV25-1 to TRBJ2-7; D is possibly TRBD1 (5 bases). CDR1 is MGHDK, CDR2 SYGVNS, per germline. The V end lost 8 bases, the J end lost 3 bases, and 8 bases lay between the germline ends. The CDR3 has 11 residues. In DNA form, the CDR3 reads TGTGCCAGCGGGGCTGGCTACGAGCAGTACTTC. It encodes CASGAGYEQYF.

In this sample, this clonotype turned up many times. This chain joins TRBV10-3 and TRBJ2-7; D remains unclear. Trimming took off 2 bases at V and 4 bases at J, with 9 bases between the two ends. CDR1 and CDR2 from the germline V gene are ENHRY and SYGVKD. This CDR3 is 13 amino acids long. CDR3 residues: CAISEGVGYEQYF. Written as DNA, the CDR3 is TGTGCCATCAGTGAGGGAGTTGGGTACGAGCAGTACTTC.

This clonotype has only a few counts. The genes are TRBV3-1 and TRBJ1-1; D might be TRBD1 (6 bases). Germline V gene sequence: CDR1 LGHDT, CDR2 YNNKEL (reference sequence). V was shortened by 1 base and J by 3 bases, with 9 bases between the two germline ends. This CDR3 is built from 14 residues. The CDR3 spells CASSQVGGDTEAFF. The CDR3 region has the DNA TGTGCCAGCAGCCAAGTCGGGGGCGACACTGAAGCTTTCTTT.

The table lists this clonotype with many counts. The chain uses TRBV27 and TRBJ2-3; D gene ambiguous. This CDR3 contains 15 residues. Germline CDR1 is MNHEY and CDR2 is SMNVEV (reference sequence). The V end was cut by 0 bases, the J end by 6 bases, with 13 bases between. CDR3 in DNA: TGTGCCAGCAGTTTATCGGTTAGCCGCTCGGATACGCAGTATTTT. Translation: CASSLSVSRSDTQYF.

This clonotype was seen more than once but under ten times. The chain is built from TRBV29-1 and TRBJ1-2; D ambiguous. The CDR3 totals 16 residues. The V gene's germline CDR1 is SQVTM and CDR2 ANQGSEA. V was pared by 7 bases and J by 0 bases, with 21 bases between. The CDR3 DNA sequence: TGCAGCGGTGAGGACGGACTTCACCTTACTAACTATGGCTACACCTTC. Its protein is CSGEDGLHLTNYGYTF.

The chain uses TRBV7-9 and TRBJ2-3, with 7 nucleotides matching TRBD2. The CDR3 contains 16 residues. The V segment lost 5 bases and the J segment 0 bases; nucleotides outside the gene matches: 8. Germline V gives CDR1 SEHNR, CDR2 FQNEAQ (reference sequence). CDR3: CASSRSGTGSTDTQYF. CDR3 in DNA: TGTGCCAGCAGCCGCAGCGGGACGGGGAGCACAGATACGCAGTATTTT. The variable domain in full, completed from reference TRBV7-9 and TRBJ2-3, reads DTGVSQNPRHKITKRGQNVTFRCDPISEHNRLYWYRQTLGQGPEFLTYFQNEAQLEKSRLLSDRFSAERPKGSFSTLEIQRTEQGDSAMYLCASSRSGTGSTDTQYFGPGTRLTVL.

This clonotype was counted between two and nine times. This chain joins TRBV4-3 and TRBJ2-3; possibly TRBD2 for D (6 bases). Trimming took 4 bases from V and 0 from J, leaving 14 bases between them. Per the germline V gene, CDR1 is LGHNA and CDR2 is YSLEER. This CDR3 is built from 16 residues. For the CDR3, the DNA is TGCGCCAGCAGCCGAGACCTCGGGACTAGCACAGATACGCAGTATTTT. It codes for CASSRDLGTSTDTQYF.

This clonotype has more than one count but fewer than ten. The CDR3 DNA sequence: TGTGCCAGCAGTTACGGGTTGCAGGGGCACACAGATACGCAGTATTTT. Translation: CASSYGLQGHTDTQYF. The chain uses TRBV6-5 and TRBJ2-3; D might be TRBD1 (6 bases). CDR3 length equals 16 residues. In germline, CDR1 is MNHEY, CDR2 SVGAGI. With 2 bases removed from V and 2 bases from J, the gap between germline ends came to 14 bases.